This T cell receptor (beta chain) comes out of a study of OX40 agonist ivuxolimab in advanced cancers. Study background: Ivuxolimab doses were 0.01, 0.1, 0.3, 1.5, 3 or 10 mg/kg every 2 weeks. Among those enrolled, mean age was 60 years (range about 20 to 79) and 70% to 85% were male.

The CDR3 sequence is 16 residues long. Looked up from germline, CDR1 is LGHNA and CDR2 is YSLEER. The ends were cut back, 0 bases at V and 6 bases at J, with 18 bases in the middle. This clone was seen more than once but under ten times. This table comes from immunoSEQ multiplex PCR, and its TCRdb copy is limited to in-frame clones, with some not included. This sample has about 64,000 clones; 82% occur once, and the top ten carry 5%. Sequenced here: CD4+ or CD8+ T cells sorted from blood, sampled in a trial of the OX40 agonist ivuxolimab. This receptor was obtained from an adult with an advanced solid tumor such as melanoma, head and neck, liver or kidney cancer. The V call is TRBV4-3, the J call TRBJ2-7, with D possibly matching TRBD1 (5 bases). CDR3 in DNA: TGCGCCAGCAGCCAAGAAATGCCAGGGCTTGGTTCCGAGCAGTACTTC. Amino acid sequence: CASSQEMPGLGSEQYF.